A single sample is the source of the 27 T cell receptor beta chains below, sequenced in a study of T-cell memory formation after mild COVID-19. Via MiXCR, TCRdb re-called the 5' RACE reads, giving one row per CDR3 protein. Here the sample spans fewer than 400,000 distinct CDR3 sequences, 10% to 15% being singletons. Sequencing was carried out using PBMCs or a T cell subset sorted from them (not recorded which). These receptors all come from a young man who had mild COVID-19 (a few samples of this study predate the infection). Cell type and time point are not known.

This clonotype was seen more than once but under ten times. This chain uses TRBV20-1 with TRBJ2-7, with a tentative D call TRBD1 (5 bases). CDR1 and CDR2 from the germline V gene are DFQATT and SNEGSKA (reference sequence). The CDR3 length is 13 residues. Trimming cost V 4 bases and J 5 bases, with 15 bases left between them. This CDR3 is CSANNFGRDEQYF. For the CDR3, the DNA is TGCAGTGCTAACAATTTCGGCAGGGACGAGCAGTACTTC.

This clonotype was counted between two and nine times. The V call is TRBV28, the J call TRBJ2-7, with D perhaps TRBD1 (6 bases). The CDR3 loop spans 16 amino acids. V was clipped by 2 bases and J by 3 bases, with 17 bases between them. Looked up from germline, CDR1 is MDHEN and CDR2 is SYDVKM. As DNA, the CDR3 is TGTGCCAGCAGTTTAGGTCCCGGGACACGCTTCTACGAGCAGTACGTC. It specifies CASSLGPGTRFYEQYV.

The sample holds a few counts of this clonotype. V usage is TRBV5-1 and J usage is TRBJ1-1; D possibly corresponds to TRBD1 (6 bases). This CDR3 region has 15 residues. From germline, CDR1 is SGHRS and CDR2 YFSETQ. V was trimmed by 3 bases and J by 3 bases, leaving 15 bases between them. CDR3 in DNA: TGCGCCAGCAGCTACCAACAGGGACCTTACACTGAAGCTTTCTTT. Encoded protein: CASSYQQGPYTEAFF.

The gene calls are TRBV7-2 and TRBJ2-5; possibly TRBD1 for D (5 bases). The CDR3 totals 13 residues. V lost 2 bases and J 5 bases, leaving 9 bases between the germline ends. Germline V gives CDR1 SGHTA, CDR2 FQGNSA. In nucleotides, the CDR3 is TGTGCCAGCAGCTTAAGACAGACGGAGACCCAGTACTTC. As protein: CASSLRQTETQYF.

This clonotype was counted a few times. The genes are TRBV4-1 and TRBJ1-2; 8 bases agree with TRBD1. The CDR3 is 17 amino acids. The V gene end was trimmed by 2 bases and the J gene end by 5 bases; junction bases not matched to a gene: 13. CDR1 is MGHRA and CDR2 is YSYEKL in the germline V gene. CDR3 DNA: TGCGCCAGCAGCCAACAATGGGACAGGCGCCTTGTTTATGGCTACACCTTC. Translated: CASSQQWDRRLVYGYTF.

A few counts support this clonotype. This chain's CDR3 is CASSSMGGVEYGYTF. DNA of the CDR3: TGCGCCAGCAGCTCCATGGGGGGCGTAGAATATGGCTACACCTTC. This chain uses TRBV5-1 with TRBJ1-2; possibly TRBD1 for D (6 bases). V gave up 3 bases and J gave up 5 bases, with 17 bases separating them. CDR3 length: 15 residues. CDR1 is SGHRS and CDR2 is YFSETQ in the germline V gene. Variable domain in full (rest from reference TRBV5-1 and TRBJ1-2): KAGVTQTPRYLIKTRGQQVTLSCSPISGHRSVSWYQQTPGQGLQFLFEYFSETQRNKGNFPGRFSGRQFSNSRSEMNVSTLELGDSALYLCASSSMGGVEYGYTFGSGTRLTVV.

The sample holds a few counts of this clonotype. The chain recombines TRBV28 with TRBJ1-5, with 10 nucleotides matching TRBD1. Trimming removed 6 bases from V and 2 bases from J; junction bases left unmatched: 10. This CDR3 comprises 17 residues. Germline V gene sequence: CDR1 MDHEN, CDR2 SYDVKM. The CDR3 bases are TGTGCCAGCAGGACAGGGGGCGGATTCAGGGGCAATCAGCCCCAGCATTTT. This translates into CASRTGGGFRGNQPQHF.

The V call is TRBV27, the J call TRBJ1-5, with D tentatively TRBD1 (5 bases). Germline-derived CDR1 and CDR2 are MNHEY and SMNVEV (reference sequence). V lost 0 bases, J lost 4 bases, and 13 bases lay in between. CDR3 length equals 16 residues. The CDR3 spells CASSLSGPNANQPQHF. The DNA of the CDR3 is TGTGCCAGCAGTTTATCGGGGCCTAATGCGAATCAGCCCCAGCATTTT.

This clonotype was recorded a few times. The gene calls are TRBV4-1 and TRBJ2-7; 7 bases fit TRBD2. CDR3 size: 15 residues. Germline CDR1 MGHRA, CDR2 YSYEKL. The V and J ends lost 0 bases and 3 bases, in that order; junction bases with no gene match: 5. DNA for the CDR3: TGCGCCAGCAGCCAAGACTGGGGGGGTATCTACGAGCAGTACTTC. The encoded protein is CASSQDWGGIYEQYF.

The V and J genes are TRBV24-1 and TRBJ2-5; perhaps TRBD2 as D (6 bases). V was pared by 9 bases and J by 3 bases, with 19 bases between. Germline lookup yields CDR1 KGHDR and CDR2 SFDVKD. The CDR3 has 15 residues. The CDR3 spells CATAATVEGEETQYF. CDR3 nucleotide sequence: TGTGCCACCGCTGCCACCGTGGAGGGAGAAGAGACCCAGTACTTC.

The chain carries TRBV7-6 and TRBJ1-2; 7 nucleotides match TRBD1. The V gene's germline CDR1 is SGHVS and CDR2 FNYEAQ. This CDR3 comprises 14 residues. V lost 4 bases, J lost 2 bases, and 4 bases stayed unmatched. CDR3 nucleotides: TGTGCCAGCAGCTCCCAGGACAGGAACTATGGCTACACCTTC. Its translation is CASSSQDRNYGYTF.

V and J are TRBV7-9 and TRBJ2-6; D may match TRBD1 or TRBD2 (5 bases each). V lost 4 bases, J lost 0 bases, and 16 bases lay in between. CDR1 and CDR2 from the germline V gene are SEHNR and FQNEAQ (reference sequence). This CDR3 has 18 amino acids. The CDR3 DNA reads TGTGCCAGCAGCTCCGACAGACTAATCTACTCTGGGGCCAACGTCCTGACTTTC. Residues: CASSSDRLIYSGANVLTF. Full variable domain (rest looked up from reference TRBV7-9 and TRBJ2-6): DTGVSQNPRHKITKRGQNVTFRCDPISEHNRLYWYRQTLGQGPEFLTYFQNEAQLEKSRLLSDRFSAERPKGSFSTLEIQRTEQGDSAMYLCASSSDRLIYSGANVLTFGAGSRLTVL.

The gene calls are TRBV7-2 and TRBJ2-3; D is undetermined. The V end lost 5 bases, the J end lost 3 bases, and 12 bases lay between the germline ends. This CDR3 comprises 14 residues. CDR1 is SGHTA and CDR2 is FQGNSA in the germline V gene. The CDR3 sequence is CASSPWPGTDTQYF. The CDR3 nucleotides read TGTGCCAGCAGCCCCTGGCCCGGGACAGATACGCAGTATTTT.

This sequence joins TRBV4-1 and TRBJ2-1; TRBD2 agrees at 11 bases. Germline V gene data show CDR1 as MGHRA and CDR2 as YSYEKL. The CDR3 is 13 residues long. The V segment lost 0 bases and the J segment 15 bases; nucleotides outside the gene matches: 4. The DNA for the CDR3 is TGCGCCAGCAGCCAAGAACTAGCGGGGGCTCGGTTCTTC. Amino acid sequence: CASSQELAGARFF.

The V and J genes are TRBV7-2 and TRBJ1-2; weak D call: TRBD1 (5 bases). Deletions cut 5 bases from V and 0 bases from J, with 13 bases between. This CDR3 is 15 amino acids long. Germline values: CDR1 SGHTA, CDR2 FQGNSA. As DNA, the CDR3 is TGTGCCAGCAGCGACACAGGATCCTCTAACTATGGCTACACCTTC. Residues: CASSDTGSSNYGYTF.

This clonotype was detected a few times. The chain joins TRBV10-3 to TRBJ1-1; D might be TRBD1 (5 bases). CDR3 length: 13 residues. V was cut by 6 bases and J by 4 bases, with 12 bases left in between. Germline V gives CDR1 ENHRY, CDR2 SYGVKD. Here the CDR3 DNA reads TGTGCCATCAGGCCCCGGGACGGCACTGAAGCTTTCTTT. Protein product: CAIRPRDGTEAFF.

This clonotype was counted a few times. This chain joins TRBV9 and TRBJ2-2, with D perhaps matching TRBD1 (5 bases). The V and J ends lost 0 bases and 7 bases respectively, with 10 bases between them. Germline V lookup: CDR1 SGDLS, CDR2 YYNGEE. This CDR3 spans 14 amino acids. CDR3 sequence reads: CASSVGQINGELFF. The CDR3 bases are TGTGCCAGCAGCGTAGGACAGATTAACGGGGAGCTGTTTTTT.

This clonotype was seen a few times. This rearrangement joins TRBV12-3 or TRBV12-4 to TRBJ2-7; D remains ambiguous. Trimming cost V 5 bases and J 2 bases, with 10 bases left between them. The CDR3 totals 13 residues. CDR3 nucleotides: TGTGCCAGCAGTCCCGGACGGGCCTACGAGCAGTACGTC. Its protein is CASSPGRAYEQYV.

This clonotype has a count of ten or more. This rearrangement joins TRBV12-3 or TRBV12-4 to TRBJ2-7, with TRBD2 as a possible D gene (5 bases). The length of the CDR3 is 10 residues. Trimming stripped 11 bases from V and 2 bases from J, with 7 bases between. CDR3 sequence: CASGAYEQYF. CDR3 DNA: TGTGCCTCCGGGGCCTACGAGCAGTACTTC.

The genes are TRBV4-1 and TRBJ1-1, with D maybe TRBD1 (5 bases). Germline V gives CDR1 MGHRA, CDR2 YSYEKL. The ends were cut back, 2 bases at V and 4 bases at J, with 11 bases in the middle. CDR3 length equals 14 residues. The chain's CDR3 is CASSQRGAGTEAFF. The CDR3 nucleotides read TGCGCCAGCAGCCAACGGGGCGCCGGCACTGAAGCTTTCTTT.

This clonotype was seen repeatedly, ten times or more. The rearrangement links TRBV5-6 to TRBJ2-1, with no clear D. V was clipped by 1 base and J by 5 bases, with 7 bases between them. This CDR3 spans 13 amino acids. CDR1 is SGHDT, CDR2 YYEEEE, per germline. In nucleotides, the CDR3 is TGTGCCAGCAGCTTGAGTCCCCACAATGAGCAGTTCTTC. Amino acids: CASSLSPHNEQFF.

The V gene is TRBV7-2, the J gene TRBJ1-1, with D unresolved. V lost 3 bases to trimming and J lost 1 base, with 9 bases between them. The V gene's germline CDR1 is SGHTA and CDR2 FQGNSA. This CDR3 has 14 amino acids. CDR3 amino acids: CASSFEGWNTEAFF. For the CDR3, the DNA is TGTGCCAGCAGCTTCGAGGGATGGAACACTGAAGCTTTCTTT.

This chain links TRBV6-5 with TRBJ1-3; D unresolved. Germline CDR1 and CDR2: MNHEY and SVGAGI. The CDR3 consists of 15 residues. V was pared by 5 bases and J by 0 bases, with 11 bases between. CDR3 region: CASSPLTGSGNTIYF. For the CDR3, the DNA is TGTGCCAGCAGTCCCCTCACGGGCTCTGGAAACACCATATATTTT.

This clonotype was seen a few times. The V call is TRBV6-2 or TRBV6-3, the J call TRBJ2-6; tentatively, D is TRBD1 (5 bases). V was clipped by 2 bases and J by 0 bases, with 20 bases between them. The CDR3 is 20 amino acids. The V gene's germline CDR1 is MNHEY and CDR2 SVGEGT. In nucleotides, the CDR3 is TGTGCCAGCAGTTACACGCGGATCTCGACAGTTTACTCTGGGGCCAACGTCCTGACTTTC. Translated, it gives CASSYTRISTVYSGANVLTF.

This clonotype has more than one count but fewer than ten. The chain joins TRBV6-2 or TRBV6-3 to TRBJ2-1; D is possibly TRBD1 or TRBD2 (5 bases each). This CDR3 contains 13 residues. In germline, CDR1 is MNHEY, CDR2 SVGEGT. Trimming removed 6 bases from V and 6 bases from J, with 12 bases in between. Here the CDR3 DNA reads TGTGCCAGCAGGGGTGAGGGGCCCAATGAGCAGTTCTTC. It translates to CASRGEGPNEQFF.

This clonotype was observed a handful of times. V usage is TRBV12-3 or TRBV12-4 and J usage is TRBJ2-2; tentative D call: TRBD2 (6 bases). This CDR3 has 17 residues. V lost 8 bases and J lost 2, with 21 bases in between. CDR3 sequence reads: CASPRRISRGNTGELFF. For the CDR3, the DNA is TGTGCCAGCCCCCGACGGATATCGCGGGGCAACACCGGGGAGCTGTTTTTT.

This chain links TRBV6-5 with TRBJ2-7; TRBD1 agrees at 8 bases. With 4 bases clipped from V and 6 bases from J, the junction kept 11 bases outside the gene matches. The CDR3 loop spans 15 amino acids. Germline CDR1 is MNHEY and CDR2 is SVGAGI. The CDR3 DNA follows: TGTGCCAGCAGTTTCCGAGCTACAGGGGGTGGCGAGCAGTACGTC. Its protein product is CASSFRATGGGEQYV.